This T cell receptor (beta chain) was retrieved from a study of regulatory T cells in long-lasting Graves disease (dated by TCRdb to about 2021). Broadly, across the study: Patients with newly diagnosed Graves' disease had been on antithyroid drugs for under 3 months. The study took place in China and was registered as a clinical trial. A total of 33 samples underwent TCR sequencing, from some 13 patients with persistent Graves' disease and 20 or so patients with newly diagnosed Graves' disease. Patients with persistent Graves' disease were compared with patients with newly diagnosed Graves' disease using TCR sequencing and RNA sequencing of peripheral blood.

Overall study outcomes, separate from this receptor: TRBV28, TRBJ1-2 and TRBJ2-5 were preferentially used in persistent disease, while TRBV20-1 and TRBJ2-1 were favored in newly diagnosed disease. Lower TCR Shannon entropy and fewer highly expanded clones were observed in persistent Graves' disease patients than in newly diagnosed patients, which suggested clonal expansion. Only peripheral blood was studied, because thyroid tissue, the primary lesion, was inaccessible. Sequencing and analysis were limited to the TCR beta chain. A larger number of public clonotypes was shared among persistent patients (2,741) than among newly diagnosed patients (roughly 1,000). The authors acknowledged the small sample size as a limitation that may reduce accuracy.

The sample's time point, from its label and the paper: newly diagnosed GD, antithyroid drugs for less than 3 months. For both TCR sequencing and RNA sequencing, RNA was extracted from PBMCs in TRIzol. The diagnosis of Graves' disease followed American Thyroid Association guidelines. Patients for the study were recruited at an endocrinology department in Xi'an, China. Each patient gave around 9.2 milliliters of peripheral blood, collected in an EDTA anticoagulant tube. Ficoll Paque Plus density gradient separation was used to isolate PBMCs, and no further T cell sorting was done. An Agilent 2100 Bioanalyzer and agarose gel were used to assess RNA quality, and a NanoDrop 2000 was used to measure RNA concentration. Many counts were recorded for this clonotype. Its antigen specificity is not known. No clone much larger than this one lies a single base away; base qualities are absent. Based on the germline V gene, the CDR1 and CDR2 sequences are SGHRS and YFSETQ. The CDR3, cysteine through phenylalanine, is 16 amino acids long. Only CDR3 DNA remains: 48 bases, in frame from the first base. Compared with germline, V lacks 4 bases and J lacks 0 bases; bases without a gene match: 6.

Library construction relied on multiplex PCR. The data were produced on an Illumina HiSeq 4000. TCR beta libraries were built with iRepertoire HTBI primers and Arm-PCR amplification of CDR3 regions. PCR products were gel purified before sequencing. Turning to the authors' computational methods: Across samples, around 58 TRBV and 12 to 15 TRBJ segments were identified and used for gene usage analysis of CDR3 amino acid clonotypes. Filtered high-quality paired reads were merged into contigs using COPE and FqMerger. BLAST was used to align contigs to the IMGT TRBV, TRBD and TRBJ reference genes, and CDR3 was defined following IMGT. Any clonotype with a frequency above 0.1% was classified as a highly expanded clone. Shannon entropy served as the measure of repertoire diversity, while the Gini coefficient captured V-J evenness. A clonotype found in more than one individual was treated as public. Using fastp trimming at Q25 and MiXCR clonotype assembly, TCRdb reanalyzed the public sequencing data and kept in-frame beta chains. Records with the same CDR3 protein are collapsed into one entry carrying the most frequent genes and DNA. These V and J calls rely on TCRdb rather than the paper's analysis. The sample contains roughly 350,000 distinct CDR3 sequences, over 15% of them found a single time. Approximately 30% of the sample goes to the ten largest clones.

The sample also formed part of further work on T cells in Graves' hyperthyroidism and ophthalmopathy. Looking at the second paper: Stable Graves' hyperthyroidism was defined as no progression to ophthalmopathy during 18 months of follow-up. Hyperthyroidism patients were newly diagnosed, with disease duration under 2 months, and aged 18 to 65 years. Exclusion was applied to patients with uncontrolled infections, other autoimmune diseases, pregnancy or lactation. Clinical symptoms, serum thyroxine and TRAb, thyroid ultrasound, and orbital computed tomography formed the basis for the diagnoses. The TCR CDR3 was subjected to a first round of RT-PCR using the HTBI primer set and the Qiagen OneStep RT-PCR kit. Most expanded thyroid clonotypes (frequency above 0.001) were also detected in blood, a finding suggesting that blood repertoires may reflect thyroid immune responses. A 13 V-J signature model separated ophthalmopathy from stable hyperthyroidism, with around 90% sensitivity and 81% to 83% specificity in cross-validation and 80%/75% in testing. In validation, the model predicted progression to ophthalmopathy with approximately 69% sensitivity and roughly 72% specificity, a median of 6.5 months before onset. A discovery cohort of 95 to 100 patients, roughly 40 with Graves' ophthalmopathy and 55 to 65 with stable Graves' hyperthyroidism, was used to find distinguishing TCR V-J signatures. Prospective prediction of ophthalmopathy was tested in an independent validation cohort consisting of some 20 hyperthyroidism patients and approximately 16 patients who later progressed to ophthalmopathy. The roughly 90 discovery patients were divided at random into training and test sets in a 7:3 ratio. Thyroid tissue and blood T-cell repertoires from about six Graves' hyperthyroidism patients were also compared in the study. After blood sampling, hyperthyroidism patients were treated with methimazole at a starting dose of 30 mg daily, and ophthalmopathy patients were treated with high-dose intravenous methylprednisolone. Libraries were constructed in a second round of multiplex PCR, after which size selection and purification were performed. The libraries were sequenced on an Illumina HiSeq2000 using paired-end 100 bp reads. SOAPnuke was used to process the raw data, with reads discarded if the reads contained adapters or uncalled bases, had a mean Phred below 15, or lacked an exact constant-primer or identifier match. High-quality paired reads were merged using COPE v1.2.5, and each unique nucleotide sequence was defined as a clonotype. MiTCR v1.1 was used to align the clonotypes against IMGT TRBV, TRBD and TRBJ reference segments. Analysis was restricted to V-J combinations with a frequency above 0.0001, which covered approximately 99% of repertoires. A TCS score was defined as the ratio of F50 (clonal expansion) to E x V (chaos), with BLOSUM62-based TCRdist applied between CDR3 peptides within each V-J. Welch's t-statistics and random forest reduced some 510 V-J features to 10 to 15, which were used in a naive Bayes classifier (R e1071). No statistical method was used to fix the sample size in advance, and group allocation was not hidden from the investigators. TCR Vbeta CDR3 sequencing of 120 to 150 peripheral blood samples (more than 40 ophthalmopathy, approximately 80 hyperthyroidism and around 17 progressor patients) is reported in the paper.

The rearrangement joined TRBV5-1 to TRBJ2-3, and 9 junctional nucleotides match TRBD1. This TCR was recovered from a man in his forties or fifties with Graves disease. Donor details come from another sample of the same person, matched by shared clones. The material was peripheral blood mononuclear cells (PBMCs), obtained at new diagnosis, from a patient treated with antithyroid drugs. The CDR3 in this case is CASSPGGTGSTDTQYF. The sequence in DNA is TGCGCCAGCAGCCCCGGAGGGACAGGGAGCACAGATACGCAGTATTTT.